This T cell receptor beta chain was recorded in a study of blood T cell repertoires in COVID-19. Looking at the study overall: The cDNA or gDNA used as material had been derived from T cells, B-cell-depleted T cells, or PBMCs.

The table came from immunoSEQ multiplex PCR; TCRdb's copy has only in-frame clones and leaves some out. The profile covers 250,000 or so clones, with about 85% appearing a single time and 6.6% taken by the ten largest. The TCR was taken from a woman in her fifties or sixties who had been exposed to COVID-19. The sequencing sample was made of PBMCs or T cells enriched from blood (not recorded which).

Here the CDR3 DNA reads TGTGCCAGTAGTATTGTCGGGACAGGGATCTACGAGCAGTACTTC. This gives the protein CASSIVGTGIYEQYF. The chain couples TRBV19 to TRBJ2-7; 9 nucleotides align to TRBD1. CDR3 size: 15 residues. Losses at the gene ends were 3 bases for V and 3 bases for J; bases not matched to a gene: 6. Germline assignment: CDR1 LNHDA and CDR2 SQIVND (reference sequence).